One sample yielded the 5 T cell receptor beta chains listed below, sequenced in a study of cytotoxic CD8 clonotypes in ibrutinib-treated CLL. Clones were sequenced by immunoSEQ multiplex PCR, and TCRdb holds only the in-frame ones, with some missing. The table records under 150,000 clones, 80% of them present only once. The input for sequencing was PBMCs, taken after 36 months of ibrutinib treatment. Every receptor here comes from a human donor with chronic lymphocytic leukemia.

The V gene is TRBV12-5, the J gene TRBJ2-5, with 7 bases lining up with TRBD1. Germline V gene sequence: CDR1 LGHNT, CDR2 FRNRAP. With 4 bases clipped from V and 4 bases from J, the junction kept 9 bases outside the gene matches. The CDR3 runs 15 residues. CDR3 residues: CASGSHVQGPETQYF. The CDR3 DNA follows: TGTGCTAGTGGTTCCCACGTACAGGGGCCAGAGACCCAGTACTTC.

The chain employs TRBV15 and TRBJ1-1, with D possibly TRBD1 on 6 matching bases. The CDR3 consists of 16 residues. CDR1 and CDR2 from the germline V gene are LNHNV and YYDKDF (reference sequence). V was pared by 4 bases and J by 1 base, with 16 bases between. DNA of the CDR3: TGTGCCACCAGCACCGACAGGTATGAGGGGAACACTGAAGCTTTCTTT. Its translation: CATSTDRYEGNTEAFF.

This clone was observed a few times. The chain carries TRBV4-1 and TRBJ2-2; D uncertain. V was cut by 3 bases and J by 7 bases, with 6 bases left in between. In germline, CDR1 is MGHRA, CDR2 YSYEKL. CDR3 length: 12 residues. CDR3 sequence reads: CASSHYNGELFF. The DNA for the CDR3 is TGCGCCAGCAGCCACTACAACGGGGAGCTGTTTTTT.

This chain uses TRBV6-5 with TRBJ1-5, with 8 bases identical to TRBD1. Per germline, CDR1 MNHEY and CDR2 SVGAGI. This CDR3 region has 14 residues. The V and J ends lost 1 base and 5 bases, in that order; junction bases with no gene match: 1. CDR3: CASSYYRGDQPQHF. CDR3 in DNA: TGTGCCAGCAGTTACTACAGGGGGGATCAGCCCCAGCATTTT.

This clone was seen only a few times. V and J are TRBV4-2 and TRBJ2-7, with D possibly being TRBD1 or TRBD2 (5 bases each). The CDR3 is 14 residues long. Deletions cut 0 bases from V and 7 bases from J, with 13 bases between. The germline V gene encodes CDR1 LGHNA and CDR2 YNFKEQ. Here the CDR3 DNA reads TGTGCCAGCAGCCAAGATGGGGGACCGACGGAGCAGTACTTC. Residues: CASSQDGGPTEQYF.